This TCR beta chain derives from a study of blood T cell repertoires in COVID-19. About the study: The United States, Italy and Spain supplied acute and convalescent COVID-19 samples.

Germline-derived CDR1 and CDR2 are SGHTA and FQGNSA. The CDR3 loop spans 14 amino acids. Trimming stripped 6 bases from V and 5 bases from J, with 16 bases between. In the study's own analysis: Cell counts per sample came from amplifying reference gene primers. Sequencing used immunoSEQ multiplex PCR; TCRdb keeps in-frame clones, though not all of them. V, J and clone size are those of that table, while D and trimming were read from the DNA. Among under 300,000 clones listed, around 88% were seen once. Material for sequencing was PBMCs or T cells enriched from blood (not recorded which). The sequence derives from a woman in her forties with acute COVID-19. The V call is TRBV7-2, the J call TRBJ2-5, with D perhaps matching TRBD1 (5 bases). The CDR3 spells CASRAGPFRETQYF. The DNA for the CDR3 is TGTGCCAGCAGGGCAGGGCCGTTCCGGGAGACCCAGTACTTC.